The rows below give T cell receptor beta chains drawn from one sample of a study of coeliac disease. Clones were read by immunoSEQ multiplex PCR, and TCRdb kept only the in-frame ones, dropping some. The table shows over 5,000 clones, with roughly 50% occurring only once. The sample consisted of intraepithelial lymphocytes from the gut. All receptors come from a woman younger than 45 with active celiac disease. Each CDR3 is given with its conserved first and last residue. A D gene is named only where the DNA matches it firmly. Size values are once, few and many counts, or a class for expanded clones, and some rows have none.

v_call	j_call	d_call	clone_size	cdr3_nt	cdr3_aa
TRBV29-1	TRBJ2-5	TRBD2	-	TGCAGCGCCCGAGCGGGGGGCGCAAAGACCCAGTACTTC	CSARAGGAKTQYF
TRBV11-2	TRBJ1-2	-	large	TGTGCCAGCAGCTTAGATCCCAGAAACTATGGCTACACCTTC	CASSLDPRNYGYTF
TRBV7-2	TRBJ1-4	TRBD1	-	TGTGCCAGCAGCCTATCCGGGACAGGGGTAGAAAAACTGTTTTTT	CASSLSGTGVEKLFF
TRBV4-3	TRBJ1-1	TRBD1	-	TGCGCCAGCAGCCAACTTACAGGGGGCATGTCCACTGAAGCTTTCTTT	CASSQLTGGMSTEAFF
TRBV4-1	TRBJ2-7	-	-	TGCGCCAGCAGCCCAAACGAAGGGGCCCGGTACGAGCAGTACTTC	CASSPNEGARYEQYF
TRBV7-2	TRBJ1-6	TRBD1	-	TGTGCCAGCAGCCCACAGGGGAGCAATTCACCCCTCCACTTT	CASSPQGSNSPLHF
TRBV6-1	TRBJ1-2	-	few	TGTGCCAGCAGCGAGCGGAGGTATGGCTACACCTTC	CASSERRYGYTF
TRBV10-3	TRBJ2-2	TRBD1	-	TGTGCCATCAGTGAGTCTGGACAGGGAACCGGGGAGCTGTTTTTT	CAISESGQGTGELFF
TRBV7-9	TRBJ2-7	TRBD2	few	TGTGCCAGCAGCTTCGGGGGGTCCTACGAGCAGTACTTC	CASSFGGSYEQYF
TRBV5-1	TRBJ2-3	-	-	TGCGCCAGCAGCTTTTCGTCAACTAGCACAGATACGCAGTATTTT	CASSFSSTSTDTQYF
TRBV28	TRBJ2-2	TRBD2	-	TGTGCCAGCAGCTCCGGACTAGCTAGTGGGGAGCTGTTTTTT	CASSSGLASGELFF
TRBV4-2	TRBJ2-7	-	-	TGTGCCAGCAGCCAAGCGCGGGGGCTTTCCTACGAGCAGTACTTC	CASSQARGLSYEQYF
TRBV19	TRBJ1-1	-	once	TGTGCCAGTAGCCAGGGGCTGACCACTGAAGCTTTCTTT	CASSQGLTTEAFF
TRBV5-4	TRBJ2-1	-	-	TGTGCCAGCAGCTTGGGCCGTACGCTAGTCGATGAGCAGTTCTTC	CASSLGRTLVDEQFF
TRBV13	TRBJ2-1	TRBD2	-	TGTGCCAGCAGCTCTCTGGGAGGGTCGGAGCAGTTCTTC	CASSSLGGSEQFF
TRBV27	TRBJ1-1	-	few	TGTGCCAGCAGTTTTTTTGGCGGGAACACTGAAGCTTTCTTT	CASSFFGGNTEAFF
TRBV12-2	TRBJ1-5	-	few	TGTGCAAGTCGCTTAGATTGTAGGGGAAAGGAAAGCAATCAGCCCCAGCATTTT	CASRLDCRGKESNQPQHF
TRBV30	TRBJ1-1	-	-	TGTGCCTGTGGACTAGTCACTGAAGCTTTCTTT	CACGLVTEAFF
TRBV5-1	TRBJ2-5	-	-	TGCGCCAGCAGCCCACTCGACTACCAAGAGACCCAGTACTTC	CASSPLDYQETQYF
TRBV5-4	TRBJ2-7	-	-	TGTGCCAGCAGCCCTCGAGGAGGGAAAGGGTACGAGCAGTACTTC	CASSPRGGKGYEQYF
TRBV18	TRBJ2-7	-	once	TGTGCCAGCTCACTCCCAGGGGTGCCCTACGAGCAGTACTTC	CASSLPGVPYEQYF
TRBV28	TRBJ1-1	-	-	TGTGCCAGCAGTTTATATCAGGGGAATGTAGGCACTGAAGCTTTCTTT	CASSLYQGNVGTEAFF
TRBV9	TRBJ1-6	-	-	TGTGCCAGCAGCGTAGGGACATATAATTCACCCCTCCACTTT	CASSVGTYNSPLHF
TRBV6-6	TRBJ1-1	-	few	TGTGCCAGCAGTCCTAGGGGTTTTTTGGCTTTCTTT	CASSPRGFLAFF
TRBV2	TRBJ2-5	-	-	TGTGCCACCCTATGGGCAGGGTCCCAAGAGACCCAGTACTTC	CATLWAGSQETQYF
TRBV10-3	TRBJ1-6	-	-	TGTGCCATCAGTGAGTCGGTACAGGGCTATAATTCACCCCTCCACTTT	CAISESVQGYNSPLHF
TRBV6-6	TRBJ2-7	TRBD2	-	TGTGCCAGCAGTTACCCGGGAGGGGGCGAGCAGTACTTC	CASSYPGGGEQYF
TRBV5-5	TRBJ1-1	-	-	TGTGCCAGCAGCTTGGTTAGCGGGGGCCGTCGTAACACTGAAGCTTTCTTT	CASSLVSGGRRNTEAFF
TRBV9	TRBJ1-4	-	-	TGTGCCAGCAGCTTGGCAGGGGCAACTAATGAAAAACTGTTTTTT	CASSLAGATNEKLFF
TRBV4-2	TRBJ1-5	TRBD1	medium-sized	TGTGCCAGCAGCCCTAGACAGGGCCCCAATCAGCCCCAGCATTTT	CASSPRQGPNQPQHF
TRBV7-5	TRBJ1-5	-	-	TGTGCCAGAAGCGGCGGGCAGCCCCAGCATTTT	CARSGGQPQHF
TRBV2	TRBJ1-1	TRBD1	-	TGTGCCAGCAGTGGGGGAAGGACAGGGGGCACGACTGAAGCTTTCTTT	CASSGGRTGGTTEAFF
TRBV5-6	TRBJ1-5	-	few	TGTGCCAGCAGCCGCTCCGGGACACCTATGCCCCAGCATTTT	CASSRSGTPMPQHF
TRBV5-8	TRBJ1-6	-	-	TGTGCCAGCTCCCCCCCGGTCAGGGGAATCGGATCACCCCTCCACTTT	CASSPPVRGIGSPLHF
TRBV7-9	TRBJ1-5	-	-	TGTGCCAGCAGCTTCACTACAAGCGGGGATCAGCCCCAGCATTTT	CASSFTTSGDQPQHF
TRBV7-2	TRBJ2-1	-	-	TGTGCCAGCAGCCCCATTGTCTCCTACAATGAGCAGTTCTTC	CASSPIVSYNEQFF
TRBV29-1	TRBJ2-3	TRBD2	-	TGCAGCGTTGGGGTAGCGGGGGGGCCATTGGATCGATCAGATACGCAGTATTTT	CSVGVAGGPLDRSDTQYF
TRBV1	TRBJ2-6	-	-	TGCACCAGCAGACCGCCGTGTTTGTGCACAAGTCGGGCCAACGTCCTGACTTTC	CTSRPPCLCTSRANVLTF
TRBV5-1	TRBJ1-2	-	-	TGCGCCAGCAGCGAGGAAGCGAACTATGGCTACACCTTC	CASSEEANYGYTF
TRBV6-5	TRBJ2-7	TRBD2	-	TGTGCCAGCAGTAAAGCGGGGTTCTACGAGCAGTACTTC	CASSKAGFYEQYF
TRBV19	TRBJ2-7	TRBD1	-	TGTGCCAGTAGTATAGGGGGACAGGGTTACGAGCAGTACTTC	CASSIGGQGYEQYF
TRBV5-3	TRBJ1-2	-	few	TGTGCCAGCAGCTTGGGGTGGGCAGTTCTCTATGGCTACACCTTC	CASSLGWAVLYGYTF
TRBV7-2	TRBJ1-3	TRBD1	-	TGTGCCAGCAGCTGGGACAGGGAAGGAAACACCATATATTTT	CASSWDREGNTIYF
TRBV4-1	TRBJ1-1	TRBD1	large	TGCGCCAGCAGCCAAGGACAGGGAGCGAACACTGAAGCTTTCTTT	CASSQGQGANTEAFF
TRBV4-1	TRBJ1-5	TRBD1	few	TGCGCCAGCAGCCAAGATCAAGGGGGCAGGGGGCCCCAGCATTTT	CASSQDQGGRGPQHF
TRBV19	TRBJ1-1	-	-	TGTGCCAGTAGTAGCCCGGGGGGCGAAGCCCTTAAAGCTTTCTTT	CASSSPGGEALKAFF
TRBV20-1	TRBJ1-1	-	-	TGCAGTGCCTGGGCAGGGGCAGCTTTCTTT	CSAWAGAAFF
TRBV6-1	TRBJ2-5	-	medium-sized	TGTGCCAGCAGAGAACAGGGTTCAGAGACCCAGTACTTC	CASREQGSETQYF
TRBV5-1	TRBJ1-1	TRBD1	-	TGCGCCAGCAGCTTGTCCCCAACAGGGGAAACTGAAGCTTTCTTT	CASSLSPTGETEAFF
TRBV27	TRBJ2-7	-	-	TGTGCCAGCAGTCTCGGCCGGCGGGACAGAACCTACGAGCAGTACTTC	CASSLGRRDRTYEQYF